The rows below give T cell receptor beta chains drawn from one sample of a study of radiation and T cells in renal cell carcinoma. Sequenced by immunoSEQ multiplex PCR; TCRdb stores in-frame clones only, minus some. The sample records 150,000 or so clones, around 89% being singletons. This sample comprised blood, obtained from a patient whose treatment included radiotherapy and nephrectomy. These receptors all come from a woman aged 70-85 years with renal cell carcinoma. The CDR3 runs from the conserved cysteine through the conserved F or W. Size is stated for part of the rows, as once, few or many counts, or as a class when the clone is expanded.

j_call: TRBJ1-1; clone_size: few; v_call: TRBV10-3; cdr3_aa: CAASTNTEAFF
j_call: TRBJ2-6; clone_size: .; v_call: TRBV19; cdr3_aa: CASSMGQQGANVLTF
j_call: TRBJ2-2; clone_size: once; v_call: TRBV2; cdr3_aa: CASSERGAGAGELFF
j_call: TRBJ2-5; clone_size: .; v_call: TRBV5-6; cdr3_aa: CASSSGSVQETQYF
j_call: TRBJ2-3; clone_size: .; v_call: TRBV7-2; cdr3_aa: CASTEGRTDTQYF
j_call: TRBJ2-2; clone_size: .; v_call: TRBV7-2; cdr3_aa: CASSLADLNTGELFF
j_call: TRBJ2-5; clone_size: once; v_call: TRBV7-3; cdr3_aa: CASSLSSYSETQYF
j_call: TRBJ1-2; clone_size: .; v_call: TRBV6-1; cdr3_aa: CASSEGNYGYTF
j_call: TRBJ1-2; clone_size: .; v_call: TRBV4-1; cdr3_aa: CASSQDSLGYTF
j_call: TRBJ1-4; clone_size: .; v_call: TRBV6-6; cdr3_aa: CASSGRDRGEEKLFF
j_call: TRBJ2-7; clone_size: .; v_call: TRBV12-5; cdr3_aa: CASGLVLAALYEQYF
j_call: TRBJ2-3; clone_size: .; v_call: TRBV9; cdr3_aa: CASSAPGTGGTDTQYF
j_call: TRBJ2-5; clone_size: .; v_call: TRBV7-6; cdr3_aa: CASSLPTGGIETQYF
j_call: TRBJ2-1; clone_size: .; v_call: TRBV6-1; cdr3_aa: CASSEVGGPNEQFF
j_call: TRBJ1-1; clone_size: once; v_call: TRBV11-1; cdr3_aa: CASSLPGSEAFF
j_call: TRBJ2-7; clone_size: few; v_call: TRBV4-2; cdr3_aa: CASSQDRDIYEQYF
j_call: TRBJ1-1; clone_size: .; v_call: TRBV4-1; cdr3_aa: CASSHGENTEAFF
j_call: TRBJ2-5; clone_size: .; v_call: TRBV21-1; cdr3_aa: CANLPEPGPEKEGDF
j_call: TRBJ2-1; clone_size: .; v_call: TRBV14; cdr3_aa: CASSRPLGLGNEQFF
j_call: TRBJ1-3; clone_size: .; v_call: TRBV19; cdr3_aa: CASIRTGGLSGNAIYF
j_call: TRBJ1-1; clone_size: .; v_call: TRBV7-9; cdr3_aa: CASSSGTGGLDTEAFF
j_call: TRBJ1-3; clone_size: .; v_call: TRBV13; cdr3_aa: CASSFRRDRGPTGNTIYF
j_call: TRBJ2-3; clone_size: once; v_call: TRBV6-5; cdr3_aa: CASTAGVTDTQYF
j_call: TRBJ1-2; clone_size: .; v_call: TRBV7-2; cdr3_aa: CASSPGGGPSYGYTF
j_call: .; clone_size: .; v_call: TRBV29-1; cdr3_aa: CSGGQGIYEQYF
j_call: TRBJ2-6; clone_size: .; v_call: TRBV6-1; cdr3_aa: CASRRQLSGANVLTF
j_call: TRBJ1-6; clone_size: .; v_call: TRBV5-1; cdr3_aa: CASSLSRENSPLHF
j_call: TRBJ1-2; clone_size: .; v_call: TRBV18; cdr3_aa: CASAPDWGERDYGYTF
j_call: TRBJ2-7; clone_size: .; v_call: TRBV6-1; cdr3_aa: CASSNRDRGYEQYF
j_call: TRBJ2-7; clone_size: .; v_call: TRBV11-2; cdr3_aa: CASSLEDVWDHEQYF
j_call: TRBJ2-7; clone_size: .; v_call: TRBV6-5; cdr3_aa: CASTGPATYEQYF
j_call: TRBJ1-6; clone_size: .; v_call: TRBV25-1; cdr3_aa: CASSEHWGSPLHF
j_call: TRBJ1-5; clone_size: .; v_call: TRBV7-8; cdr3_aa: CASSLIGSQGPQHF
j_call: TRBJ2-5; clone_size: .; v_call: TRBV7-2; cdr3_aa: CASTRYGPGTQYF
j_call: TRBJ1-3; clone_size: .; v_call: TRBV29-1; cdr3_aa: CSVGQSSGNTIYF
j_call: TRBJ2-3; clone_size: .; v_call: TRBV19; cdr3_aa: CASSYLIGAQDTQYF
j_call: TRBJ1-1; clone_size: .; v_call: TRBV29-1; cdr3_aa: CSALEGAGGTEAFF
j_call: TRBJ1-3; clone_size: .; v_call: TRBV11-3; cdr3_aa: CASSTGPRISGNTIYF
j_call: TRBJ2-1; clone_size: .; v_call: TRBV9; cdr3_aa: CASSVGLSSYNEQFF
j_call: TRBJ2-3; clone_size: .; v_call: TRBV5-4; cdr3_aa: CASSLTGTPTDTQYF
j_call: TRBJ1-2; clone_size: .; v_call: TRBV11-3; cdr3_aa: CASSSLGTQGLLGGYTF
j_call: TRBJ2-1; clone_size: .; v_call: TRBV4-1; cdr3_aa: CASSQVVEQFF
j_call: TRBJ2-2; clone_size: once; v_call: TRBV7-6; cdr3_aa: CASSLDFVNTGELFF
j_call: TRBJ2-7; clone_size: .; v_call: TRBV16; cdr3_aa: CASSPPGLEGRKQYF
j_call: TRBJ2-1; clone_size: .; v_call: TRBV29-1; cdr3_aa: CSVSGFAYNEQFF
j_call: TRBJ1-1; clone_size: .; v_call: TRBV11-3; cdr3_aa: CASSSRTPPQRTEAFF
j_call: TRBJ2-1; clone_size: .; v_call: TRBV30; cdr3_aa: CAWSVRNNEQFF
j_call: TRBJ2-5; clone_size: .; v_call: TRBV7-2; cdr3_aa: CASTQTGIRETQYF
j_call: TRBJ1-4; clone_size: .; v_call: TRBV15; cdr3_aa: CATSSVNEGEKLFF
j_call: TRBJ1-1; clone_size: few; v_call: TRBV2; cdr3_aa: CATGRGSTEAFF
j_call: TRBJ1-2; clone_size: .; v_call: TRBV6-1; cdr3_aa: CASSLGSNYGYTF
j_call: TRBJ1-6; clone_size: .; v_call: TRBV5-4; cdr3_aa: CASSLGGRNDNSPLHF
j_call: TRBJ2-7; clone_size: .; v_call: TRBV11-2; cdr3_aa: CASSSKGRGQTYEQYF
j_call: TRBJ1-1; clone_size: .; v_call: TRBV5-5; cdr3_aa: CASSGTGTNTEAFF
j_call: TRBJ2-7; clone_size: .; v_call: TRBV7-9; cdr3_aa: CASSSRDSGNEQYF